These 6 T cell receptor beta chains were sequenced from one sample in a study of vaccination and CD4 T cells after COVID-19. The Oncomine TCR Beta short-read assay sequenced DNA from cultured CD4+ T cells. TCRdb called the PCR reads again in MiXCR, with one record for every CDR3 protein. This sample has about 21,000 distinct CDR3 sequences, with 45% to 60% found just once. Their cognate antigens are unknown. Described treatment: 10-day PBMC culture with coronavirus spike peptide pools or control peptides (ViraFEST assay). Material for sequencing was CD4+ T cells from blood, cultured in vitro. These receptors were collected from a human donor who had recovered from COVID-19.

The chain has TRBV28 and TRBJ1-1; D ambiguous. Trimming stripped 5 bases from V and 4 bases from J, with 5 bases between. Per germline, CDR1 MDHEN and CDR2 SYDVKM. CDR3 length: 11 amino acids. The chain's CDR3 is CASSIPTEAFF. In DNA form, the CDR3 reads TGTGCCAGCAGTATCCCCACTGAAGCTTTCTTT.

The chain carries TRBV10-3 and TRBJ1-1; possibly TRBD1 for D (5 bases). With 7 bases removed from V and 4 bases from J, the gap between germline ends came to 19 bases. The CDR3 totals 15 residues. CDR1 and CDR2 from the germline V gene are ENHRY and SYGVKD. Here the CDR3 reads CAINAGGGLGTEAFF. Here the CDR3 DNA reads TGTGCCATCAATGCGGGGGGAGGGTTAGGCACTGAAGCTTTCTTT.

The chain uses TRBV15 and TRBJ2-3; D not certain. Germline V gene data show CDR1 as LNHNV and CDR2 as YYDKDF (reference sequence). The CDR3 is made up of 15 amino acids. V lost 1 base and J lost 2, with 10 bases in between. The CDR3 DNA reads TGTGCCACCAGCAGAGGTCAGGTAACCACAGATACGCAGTATTTT. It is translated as CATSRGQVTTDTQYF.

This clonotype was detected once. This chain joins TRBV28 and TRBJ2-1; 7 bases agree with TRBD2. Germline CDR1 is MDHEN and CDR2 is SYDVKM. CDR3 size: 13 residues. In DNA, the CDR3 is TGTGGGGTAGGAGCGGGGTCCTACAATGAGCAGTTCTTC. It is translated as CGVGAGSYNEQFF.

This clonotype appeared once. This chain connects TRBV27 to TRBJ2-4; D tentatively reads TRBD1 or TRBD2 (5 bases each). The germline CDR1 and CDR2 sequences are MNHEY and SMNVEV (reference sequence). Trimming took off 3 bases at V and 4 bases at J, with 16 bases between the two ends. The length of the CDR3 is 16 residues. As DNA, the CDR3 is TGTGCCAGCAGTTTGGGGCGGGCCCGTTTTAAAAACATTCAGTACTTC. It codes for CASSLGRARFKNIQYF.

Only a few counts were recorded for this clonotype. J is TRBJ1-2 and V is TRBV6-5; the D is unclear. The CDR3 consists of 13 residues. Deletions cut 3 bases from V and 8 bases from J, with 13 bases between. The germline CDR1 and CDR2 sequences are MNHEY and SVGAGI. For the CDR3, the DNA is TGTGCCAGCAGTTATGGCTCCCCTCCCGGCTACACCTTC. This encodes CASSYGSPPGYTF.